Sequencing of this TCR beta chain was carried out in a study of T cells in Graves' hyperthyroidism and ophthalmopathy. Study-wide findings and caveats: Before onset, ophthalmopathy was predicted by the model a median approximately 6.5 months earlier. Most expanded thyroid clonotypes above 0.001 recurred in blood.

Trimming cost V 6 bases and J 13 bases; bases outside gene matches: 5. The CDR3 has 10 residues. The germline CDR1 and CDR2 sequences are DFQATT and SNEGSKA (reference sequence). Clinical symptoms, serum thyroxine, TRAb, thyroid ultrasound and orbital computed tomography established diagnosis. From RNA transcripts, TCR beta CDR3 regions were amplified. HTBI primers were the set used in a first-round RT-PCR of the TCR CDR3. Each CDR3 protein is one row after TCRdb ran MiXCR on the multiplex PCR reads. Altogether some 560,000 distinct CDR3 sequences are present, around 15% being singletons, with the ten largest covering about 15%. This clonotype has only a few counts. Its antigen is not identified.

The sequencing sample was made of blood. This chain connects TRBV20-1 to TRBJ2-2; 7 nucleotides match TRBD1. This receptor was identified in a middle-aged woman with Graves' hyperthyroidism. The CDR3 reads CSANYRGLFF. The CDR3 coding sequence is TGCAGTGCGAATTACAGGGGGCTGTTTTTT.